This T cell receptor beta chain was recorded in a study of control samples from healthy donors and cancer patients. The protocol was immunoSEQ multiplex PCR, while the TCRdb copy is restricted to in-frame clones and leaves out a portion. The sample lists around 110,000 clones, 93% occurring once. J gave up 0 bases and V 5 bases, and 8 bases lay outside the gene matches. CDR1 is SEHNR and CDR2 is FQNEAQ in the germline V gene (reference sequence). The CDR3 extends over 16 amino acids. The gene calls are TRBV7-9 and TRBJ2-3; the match to TRBD2 covers 7 bases. The TCR originated in a man aged 25-45 years in good health. Sequenced sample: blood. CDR3 nucleotides: TGTGCCAGCAGCGGCTGGACTAGTCCTAGCACAGATACGCAGTATTTT. It specifies CASSGWTSPSTDTQYF.